This is a list of T cell receptor beta chains from one sample in a study of blood T cell repertoires in COVID-19. Sequencing used immunoSEQ multiplex PCR; TCRdb keeps in-frame clones, though not all of them. The table shows roughly 230,000 clones, with around 92% occurring only once. The sequenced sample consisted of PBMCs or T cells enriched from blood (not recorded which). The source of these receptors is a woman in her 30s with acute COVID-19. Both conserved end residues are part of each CDR3. D genes are given only for firm matches. Clone size is stated in some rows and not others, as once, few, many or a class when expanded.

TRBD2 | - | TRBJ2-4 | TRBV4-3 | CASSQRERGDIQYF | TGCGCCAGCAGCCAACGAGAGCGGGGTGACATTCAGTACTTC
- | - | TRBJ1-6 | TRBV6-5 | CASSSREGGNSPLHF | TGTGCCAGCAGTTCCCGGGAGGGAGGGAATTCACCCCTCCACTTT
TRBD1 | - | TRBJ1-1 | TRBV9 | CASSPSPDRKTEAFF | TGTGCCAGCAGCCCTAGCCCGGACAGGAAGACTGAAGCTTTCTTT
TRBD1 | - | TRBJ1-1 | TRBV6-5 | CASSSGQGLTEAFF | TGTGCCAGCAGTAGCGGACAGGGTTTGACTGAAGCTTTCTTT
- | - | TRBJ2-6 | TRBV10-2 | CASNEGRAGANVLTF | TGCGCCAGCAATGAGGGGCGGGCTGGGGCCAACGTCCTGACTTTC
TRBD1 | once | TRBJ2-3 | TRBV11-2 | CASSLDRGRASTDTQYF | TGTGCCAGCAGCTTAGACAGGGGGCGAGCTAGCACAGATACGCAGTATTTT
- | - | TRBJ1-1 | TRBV9 | CASSLQVRTEAFF | TGTGCCAGCAGCCTACAGGTACGCACTGAAGCTTTCTTT
- | - | TRBJ2-7 | TRBV30 | CAWSDNYEQYF | TGTGCCTGGAGTGACAACTACGAGCAGTACTTC
- | - | TRBJ2-2 | TRBV7-2 | CASSPITGELFF | TGTGCCAGCAGCCCAATCACCGGGGAGCTGTTTTTT
TRBD1 | few | TRBJ2-7 | TRBV5-4 | CASSPGDRTTYEQYF | TGTGCCAGCAGCCCCGGGGACAGGACGACCTACGAGCAGTACTTC
- | - | TRBJ1-6 | TRBV2 | CASSQGNSPLHF | TGTGCCAGCAGTCAGGGAAACTCACCCCTCCACTTT
TRBD1 | - | TRBJ1-5 | TRBV5-5 | CASGGQGDNQPQHF | TGTGCCAGCGGTGGACAGGGGGACAATCAGCCCCAGCATTTT
- | - | TRBJ2-7 | TRBV6-5 | CASRPGQANYEQYF | TGTGCCAGCAGGCCGGGACAAGCCAACTACGAGCAGTACTTC
- | - | TRBJ1-4 | TRBV19 | CATSTQGTNEKLFF | TGTGCCACCTCAACGCAGGGGACTAATGAAAAACTGTTTTTT
- | - | TRBJ2-2 | TRBV4-3 | CASSPAADSNTGELFF | TGCGCCAGCAGCCCAGCGGCCGATTCGAACACCGGGGAGCTGTTTTTT
- | - | TRBJ1-5 | TRBV7-6 | CASSLRGAPNQPQHF | TGTGCCAGCAGCTTACGGGGTGCCCCCAATCAGCCCCAGCATTTT
- | - | TRBJ1-4 | TRBV12-3/TRBV12-4 | CASSFQAFGKLFF | TGTGCCAGCAGTTTCCAGGCCTTTGGAAAACTGTTTTTT
- | - | TRBJ2-7 | TRBV6-6 | CASSPEASYEQYF | TGTGCCAGCAGTCCGGAGGCGAGCTACGAGCAGTACTTC
- | - | TRBJ1-5 | TRBV28 | CASSYPDTSNQPQHF | TGTGCCAGCAGTTATCCGGACACTAGCAATCAGCCCCAGCATTTT
- | - | TRBJ2-1 | TRBV6-5 | CASSDWTNSYNEQFF | TGTGCCAGCAGCGACTGGACTAACTCCTACAATGAGCAGTTCTTC
TRBD1 | - | TRBJ1-2 | TRBV5-4 | CASSPRTGGASGYTF | TGTGCCAGCAGCCCGCGGACAGGGGGCGCATCTGGCTACACCTTC
- | few | TRBJ1-4 | TRBV5-1 | CASSLSTTNEKLFF | TGCGCCAGCAGCTTATCTACAACTAATGAAAAACTGTTTTTT
- | - | TRBJ1-2 | TRBV6-2/TRBV6-3 | CASSYSRGKSYGYTF | TGTGCCAGCAGTTACTCCCGGGGGAAAAGCTATGGCTACACCTTC
- | - | TRBJ1-4 | TRBV28 | CASSRGNEKLFF | TGTGCCAGCAGTAGGGGCAATGAAAAACTGTTTTTT
- | - | TRBJ2-3 | TRBV19 | CASSRDIEDTQYF | TGTGCCAGTAGTAGGGACATCGAAGATACGCAGTATTTT
- | - | TRBJ1-2 | TRBV28 | CASSGGGLGRFYGYTF | TGTGCCAGCAGTGGGGGGGGCCTCGGGCGATTCTATGGCTACACCTTC
- | - | TRBJ1-3 | TRBV5-6 | CASSLSAGAQGNTIYF | TGTGCCAGCAGCTTAAGTGCAGGGGCTCAGGGAAACACCATATATTTT
- | - | TRBJ1-2 | TRBV4-1 | CASSRSLTGQTNYGYTF | TGCGCCAGCAGCCGGTCTCTCACAGGGCAGACTAACTATGGCTACACCTTC
TRBD1 | - | TRBJ1-5 | TRBV10-3 | CAISPGQGNQPQHF | TGTGCCATCAGTCCGGGACAGGGTAATCAGCCCCAGCATTTT
TRBD2 | - | TRBJ2-1 | TRBV4-3 | CASSQDSGIAGGQFF | TGCGCCAGCAGCCAAGATTCGGGAATAGCGGGGGGGCAGTTCTTC
TRBD1 | - | TRBJ1-5 | TRBV10-1 | CASPRTGGGSGQPQHF | TGCGCCAGCCCAAGGACAGGGGGCGGATCGGGCCAGCCCCAGCATTTT
- | once | TRBJ1-6 | TRBV5-6 | CASSLVPSSPLHF | TGTGCCAGCAGCTTGGTACCGAGTTCACCCCTCCACTTT
- | - | TRBJ2-2 | TRBV20-1 | CSARGSGELFF | TGCAGTGCTCGGGGTTCCGGGGAGCTGTTTTTT
- | - | TRBJ1-1 | TRBV7-9 | CASSLGGENTEAFF | TGTGCCAGCAGCTTAGGGGGAGAAAACACTGAAGCTTTCTTT
- | - | TRBJ1-4 | TRBV2 | CASSLVRSLATNEKLFF | TGTGCCAGCAGCCTAGTCCGGTCCCTCGCAACTAATGAAAAACTGTTTTTT
TRBD1 | - | TRBJ1-1 | TRBV13 | CASRSTGGREAFF | TGTGCCAGCAGGTCTACAGGGGGCAGGGAAGCTTTCTTT
- | - | TRBJ1-1 | TRBV7-2 | CASSLTGTFDEAFF | TGTGCCAGCAGCTTAACAGGGACATTCGATGAAGCTTTCTTT
TRBD1 | - | TRBJ2-5 | TRBV29-1 | CSVEIARTGWETQYF | TGCAGCGTTGAGATCGCAAGGACAGGGTGGGAGACCCAGTACTTC
TRBD1 | - | TRBJ2-7 | TRBV2 | CASSPITGVRDEQYF | TGTGCCAGCAGTCCTATAACAGGGGTCAGGGACGAGCAGTACTTC
- | - | TRBJ1-6 | TRBV20-1 | CSASVEEYNSPLHF | TGCAGTGCTAGTGTTGAGGAGTATAATTCACCCCTCCACTTT
TRBD1 | - | TRBJ1-4 | TRBV10-3 | CAISRTGTGEKLFF | TGTGCCATCAGTCGGACCGGGACAGGTGAAAAACTGTTTTTT
- | - | TRBJ2-6 | TRBV19 | CASSAPGPGANVLTF | TGTGCCAGTAGTGCCCCAGGTCCTGGGGCCAACGTCCTGACTTTC
- | - | TRBJ1-1 | TRBV3-1/TRBV3-2 | CASSQEGGIVTEAFF | TGTGCCAGCAGCCAAGAGGGGGGAATAGTCACTGAAGCTTTCTTT
- | - | TRBJ2-7 | TRBV25-1 | CASSGPDSPSYEQYF | TGTGCCAGCAGTGGACCGGACAGCCCCTCCTACGAGCAGTACTTC
- | - | TRBJ1-5 | TRBV27 | CASSLAEGSQPQHF | TGTGCCAGCAGTTTGGCGGAGGGGAGTCAGCCCCAGCATTTT
TRBD1 | once | TRBJ1-4 | TRBV3-1/TRBV3-2 | CASSHRGARGNEKLFF | TGTGCCAGCAGCCACAGGGGGGCGCGCGGTAATGAAAAACTGTTTTTT
TRBD2 | - | TRBJ2-3 | TRBV5-1 | CASSLSAGGTDTQYF | TGCGCCAGCAGCTTGAGCGCGGGAGGCACAGATACGCAGTATTTT
- | - | TRBJ2-7 | TRBV28 | CASRDNYEQYF | TGTGCCAGCAGAGACAACTACGAGCAGTACTTC
- | - | TRBJ1-1 | TRBV6-6 | CATSDRPNTEAFF | TGTGCCACTTCAGACAGACCGAACACTGAAGCTTTCTTT
TRBD2 | - | TRBJ2-3 | TRBV9 | CASSFSGGGDTQYF | TGTGCCAGCAGCTTTAGCGGGGGGGGAGATACGCAGTATTTT
TRBD1 | - | TRBJ1-1 | TRBV2 | CASSLTGGVMGEAFF | TGTGCCAGCAGTTTGACAGGGGGCGTAATGGGTGAAGCTTTCTTT
- | - | TRBJ1-1 | TRBV5-1 | CASSPPGVNTEAFF | TGCGCCAGCAGCCCCCCGGGGGTGAACACTGAAGCTTTCTTT
- | - | TRBJ2-3 | TRBV6-1 | CASSEQAQADTQYF | TGTGCCAGCAGTGAACAGGCTCAGGCAGATACGCAGTATTTT
TRBD1 | once | TRBJ2-7 | TRBV4-1 | CASSQEWAQGGVSEQYF | TGCGCCAGCAGCCAAGAATGGGCCCAAGGGGGCGTCTCCGAGCAGTACTTC
TRBD1 | - | TRBJ2-7 | TRBV28 | CASTKDRGRERYEQYF | TGTGCCAGCACCAAAGACAGGGGGCGTGAGCGATACGAGCAGTACTTC
- | once | TRBJ1-2 | TRBV27 | CASTMDRGGNYGYTF | TGTGCCAGCACCATGGATCGAGGCGGAAACTATGGCTACACCTTC
- | - | TRBJ1-2 | TRBV6-4 | CASSPQGSNYGYTF | TGTGCCAGCAGCCCACAGGGTTCTAACTATGGCTACACCTTC
- | - | TRBJ1-4 | TRBV27 | CASSPGQLGEKLFF | TGTGCCAGCAGTCCCGGACAGCTGGGAGAAAAACTGTTTTTT